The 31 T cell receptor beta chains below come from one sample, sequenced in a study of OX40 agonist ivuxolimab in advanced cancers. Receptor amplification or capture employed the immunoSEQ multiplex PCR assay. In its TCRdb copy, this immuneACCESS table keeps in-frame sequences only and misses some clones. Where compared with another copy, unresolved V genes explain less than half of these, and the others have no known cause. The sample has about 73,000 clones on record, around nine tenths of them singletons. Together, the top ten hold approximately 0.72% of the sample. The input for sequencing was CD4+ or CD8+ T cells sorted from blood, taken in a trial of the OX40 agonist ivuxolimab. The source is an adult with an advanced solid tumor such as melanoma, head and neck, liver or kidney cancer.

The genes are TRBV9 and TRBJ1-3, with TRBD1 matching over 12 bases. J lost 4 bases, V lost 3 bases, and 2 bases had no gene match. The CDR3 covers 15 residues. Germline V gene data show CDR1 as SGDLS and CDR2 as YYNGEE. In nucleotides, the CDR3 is TGTGCCAGCAGCGCGGGACAGGGGGCGGGAAACACCATATATTTT. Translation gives CASSAGQGAGNTIYF.

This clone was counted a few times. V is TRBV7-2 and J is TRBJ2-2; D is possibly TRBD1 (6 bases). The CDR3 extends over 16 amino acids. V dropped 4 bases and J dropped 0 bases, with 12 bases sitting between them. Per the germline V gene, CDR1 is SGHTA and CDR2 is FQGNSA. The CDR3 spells CASSSLGGPNTGELFF. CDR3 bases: TGTGCCAGCAGCTCCCTAGGGGGTCCGAACACCGGGGAGCTGTTTTTT.

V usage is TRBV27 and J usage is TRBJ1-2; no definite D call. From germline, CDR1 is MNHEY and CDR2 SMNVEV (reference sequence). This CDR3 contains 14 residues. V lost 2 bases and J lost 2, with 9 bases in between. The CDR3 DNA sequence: TGTGCCAGCAGTTTAAAAGGGTCCAACTATGGCTACACCTTC. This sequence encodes CASSLKGSNYGYTF.

DNA of the CDR3: TGTGCCAGCAGCTTAGACAGGGGATACGAGCAGTACTTC. Translating gives CASSLDRGYEQYF. This chain connects TRBV7-3 to TRBJ2-7; 8 nucleotides align to TRBD1. The CDR3 is 13 amino acids. J gave up 4 bases and V 2 bases, and 1 base lay outside the gene matches. The germline V gene has CDR1 SGHTA and CDR2 FQGTGA.

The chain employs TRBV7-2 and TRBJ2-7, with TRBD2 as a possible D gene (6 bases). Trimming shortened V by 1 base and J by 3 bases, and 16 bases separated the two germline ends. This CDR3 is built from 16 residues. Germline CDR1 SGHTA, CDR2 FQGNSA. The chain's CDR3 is CASSLGGSGGVYEQYF. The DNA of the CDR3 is TGTGCCAGCAGCTTAGGGGGGAGTGGAGGGGTCTACGAGCAGTACTTC.

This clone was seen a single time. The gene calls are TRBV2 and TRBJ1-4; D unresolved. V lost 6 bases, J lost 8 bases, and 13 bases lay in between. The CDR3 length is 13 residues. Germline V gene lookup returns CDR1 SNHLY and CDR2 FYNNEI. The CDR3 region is CASSGQQGEKLFF. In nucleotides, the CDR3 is TGTGCCAGCAGCGGGCAACAAGGGGAAAAACTGTTTTTT.

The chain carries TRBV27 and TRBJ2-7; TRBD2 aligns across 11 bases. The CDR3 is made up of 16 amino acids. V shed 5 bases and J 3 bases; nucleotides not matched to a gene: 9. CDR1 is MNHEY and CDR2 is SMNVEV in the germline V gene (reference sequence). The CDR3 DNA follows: TGTGCCAGCAGTCAGTTAGCGGGAGGGAAGGGCTACGAGCAGTACTTC. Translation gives CASSQLAGGKGYEQYF.

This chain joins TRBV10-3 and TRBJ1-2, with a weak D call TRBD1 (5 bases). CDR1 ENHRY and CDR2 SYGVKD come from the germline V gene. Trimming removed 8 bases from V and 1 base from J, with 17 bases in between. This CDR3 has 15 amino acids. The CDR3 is CAISLGKGDNYGYTF. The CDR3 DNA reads TGTGCCATCTCCCTCGGTAAAGGGGATAACTATGGCTACACCTTC.

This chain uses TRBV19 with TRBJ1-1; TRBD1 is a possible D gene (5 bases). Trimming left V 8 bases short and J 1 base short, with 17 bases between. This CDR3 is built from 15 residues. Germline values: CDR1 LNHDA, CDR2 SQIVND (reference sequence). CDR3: CASLPTGTANTEAFF. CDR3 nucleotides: TGTGCCAGTCTTCCAACCGGGACGGCGAACACTGAAGCTTTCTTT. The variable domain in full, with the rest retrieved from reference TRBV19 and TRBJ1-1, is DGGITQSPKYLFRKEGQNVTLSCEQNLNHDAMYWYRQDPGQGLRLIYYSQIVNDFQKGDIAEGYSVSREKKESFPLTVTSAQKNPTAFYLCASLPTGTANTEAFFGQGTRLTVV.

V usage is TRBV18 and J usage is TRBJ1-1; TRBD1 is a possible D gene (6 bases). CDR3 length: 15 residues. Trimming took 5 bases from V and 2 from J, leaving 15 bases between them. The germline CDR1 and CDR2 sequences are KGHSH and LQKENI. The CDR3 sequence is CASSRSQGSNTEAFF. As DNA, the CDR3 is TGTGCCAGCTCAAGATCACAGGGTTCTAACACTGAAGCTTTCTTT.

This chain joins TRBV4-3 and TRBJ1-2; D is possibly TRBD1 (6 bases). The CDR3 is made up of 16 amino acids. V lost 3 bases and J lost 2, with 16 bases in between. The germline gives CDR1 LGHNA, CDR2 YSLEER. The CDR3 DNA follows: TGCGCCAGCAGCCAGTCCCGACAGGCCTCAAACTATGGCTACACCTTC. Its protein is CASSQSRQASNYGYTF.

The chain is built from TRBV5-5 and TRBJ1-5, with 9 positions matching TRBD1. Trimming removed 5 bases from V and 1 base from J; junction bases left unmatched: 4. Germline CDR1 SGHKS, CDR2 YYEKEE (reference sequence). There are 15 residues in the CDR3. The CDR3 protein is CASSWDRVSNQPQHF. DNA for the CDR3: TGTGCCAGCAGTTGGGACAGGGTGAGCAATCAGCCCCAGCATTTT.

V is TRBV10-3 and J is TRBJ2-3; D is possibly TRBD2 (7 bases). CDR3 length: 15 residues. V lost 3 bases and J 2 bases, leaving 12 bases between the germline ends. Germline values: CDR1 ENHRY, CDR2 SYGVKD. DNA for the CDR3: TGTGCCATCAGTGAAGGGGGACTACCCACAGATACGCAGTATTTT. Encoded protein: CAISEGGLPTDTQYF.

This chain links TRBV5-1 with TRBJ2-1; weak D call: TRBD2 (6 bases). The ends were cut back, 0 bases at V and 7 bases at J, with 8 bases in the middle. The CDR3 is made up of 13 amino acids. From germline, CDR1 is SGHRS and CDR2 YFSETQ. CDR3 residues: CASSLVGGNEQFF. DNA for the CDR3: TGCGCCAGCAGCTTGGTTGGGGGGAATGAGCAGTTCTTC.

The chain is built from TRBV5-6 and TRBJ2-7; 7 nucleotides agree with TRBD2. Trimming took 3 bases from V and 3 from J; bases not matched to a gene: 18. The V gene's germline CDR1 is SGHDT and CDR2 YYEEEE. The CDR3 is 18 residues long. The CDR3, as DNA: TGTGCCAGCAGCTCCCTTGCAGCGGGGCAACCGGGCTTCTACGAGCAGTACTTC. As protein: CASSSLAAGQPGFYEQYF.

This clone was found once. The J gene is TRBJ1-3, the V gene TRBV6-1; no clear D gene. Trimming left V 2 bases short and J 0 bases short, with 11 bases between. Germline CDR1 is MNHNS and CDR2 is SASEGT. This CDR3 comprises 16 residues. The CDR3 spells CASSETRPNSGNTIYF. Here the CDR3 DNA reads TGTGCCAGCAGTGAAACAAGGCCTAACTCTGGAAACACCATATATTTT.

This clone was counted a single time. The CDR3 spells CSPGTPDEQFF. The CDR3, as DNA: TGCAGCCCTGGGACACCGGATGAGCAGTTCTTC. J is TRBJ2-1 and V is TRBV29-1; weak D call: TRBD1 (6 bases). This CDR3 contains 11 residues. Germline assignment: CDR1 SQVTM and CDR2 ANQGSEA. Trimming shortened V by 8 bases and J by 8 bases, and 13 bases separated the two germline ends.

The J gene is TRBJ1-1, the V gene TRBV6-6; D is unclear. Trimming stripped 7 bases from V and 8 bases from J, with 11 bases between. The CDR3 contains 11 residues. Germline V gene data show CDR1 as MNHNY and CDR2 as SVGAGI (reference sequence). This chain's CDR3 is CASTELLEAFF. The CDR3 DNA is TGTGCCAGCACCGAACTTCTGGAAGCTTTCTTT.

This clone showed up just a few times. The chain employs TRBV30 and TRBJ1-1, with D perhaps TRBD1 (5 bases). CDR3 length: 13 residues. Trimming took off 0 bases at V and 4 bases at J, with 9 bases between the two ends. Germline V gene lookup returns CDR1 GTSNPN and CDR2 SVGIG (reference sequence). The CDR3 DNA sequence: TGTGCCTGGAGTGTACCAGGGAGCACTGAAGCTTTCTTT. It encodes CAWSVPGSTEAFF.

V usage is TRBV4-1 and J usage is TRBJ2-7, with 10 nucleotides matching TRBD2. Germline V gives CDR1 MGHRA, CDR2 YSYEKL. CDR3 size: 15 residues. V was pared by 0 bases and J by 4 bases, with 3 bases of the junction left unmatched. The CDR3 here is CASSQDLAGVYEQYF. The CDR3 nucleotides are TGCGCCAGCAGCCAAGACCTAGCGGGGGTGTACGAGCAGTACTTC.

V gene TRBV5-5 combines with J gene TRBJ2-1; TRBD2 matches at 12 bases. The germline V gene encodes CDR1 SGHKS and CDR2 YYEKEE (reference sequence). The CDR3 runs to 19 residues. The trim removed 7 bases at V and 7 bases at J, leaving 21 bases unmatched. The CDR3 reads CASFSLGQETSGGLNEQFF. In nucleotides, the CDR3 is TGTGCCAGCTTCTCTCTGGGACAGGAGACTAGCGGGGGCCTTAATGAGCAGTTCTTC.

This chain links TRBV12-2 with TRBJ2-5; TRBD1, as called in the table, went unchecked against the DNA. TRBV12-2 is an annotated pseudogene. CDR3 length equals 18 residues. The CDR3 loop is CASRLGVGGTGIGETQYF. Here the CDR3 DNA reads TGTGCAAGTCGCTTAGGGGTCGGGGGGACAGGGATTGGAGAGACCCAGTACTTC.

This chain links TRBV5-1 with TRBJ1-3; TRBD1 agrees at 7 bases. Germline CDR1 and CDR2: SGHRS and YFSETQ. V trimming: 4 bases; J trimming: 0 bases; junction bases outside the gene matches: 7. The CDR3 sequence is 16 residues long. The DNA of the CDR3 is TGCGCCAGCAGCCCGACTTCAGGGGGCTCTGGAAACACCATATATTTT. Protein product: CASSPTSGGSGNTIYF.

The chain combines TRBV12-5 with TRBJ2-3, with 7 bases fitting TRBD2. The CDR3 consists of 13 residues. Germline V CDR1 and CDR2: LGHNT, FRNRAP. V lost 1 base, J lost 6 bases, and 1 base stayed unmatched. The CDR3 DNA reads TGTGCTAGTGGTTTGGGACTAGCCGATACGCAGTATTTT. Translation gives CASGLGLADTQYF.

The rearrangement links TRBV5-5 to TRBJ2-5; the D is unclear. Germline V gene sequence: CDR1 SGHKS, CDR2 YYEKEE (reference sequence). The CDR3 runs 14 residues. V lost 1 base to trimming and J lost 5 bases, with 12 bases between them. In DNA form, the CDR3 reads TGTGCCAGCAGCTTGTTGTCCGGCGCGGAGACCCAGTACTTC. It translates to CASSLLSGAETQYF.

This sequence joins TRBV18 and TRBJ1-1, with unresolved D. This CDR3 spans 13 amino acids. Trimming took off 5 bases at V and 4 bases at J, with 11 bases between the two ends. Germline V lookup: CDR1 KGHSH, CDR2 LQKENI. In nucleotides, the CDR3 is TGTGCCAGCTCAGTAGATGGTAGCACTGAAGCTTTCTTT. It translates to CASSVDGSTEAFF.

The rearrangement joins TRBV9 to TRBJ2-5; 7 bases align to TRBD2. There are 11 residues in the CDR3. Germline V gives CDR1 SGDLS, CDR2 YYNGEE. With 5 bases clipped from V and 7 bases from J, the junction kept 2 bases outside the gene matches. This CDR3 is CASSSGGTQYF. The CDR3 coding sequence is TGTGCCAGCAGTTCGGGGGGGACCCAGTACTTC.

CDR3 DNA sequence: TGTGCCAGCAGCCAGACAGATTTGGCTGAAGCTTTCTTT. This codes for CASSQTDLAEAFF. The gene calls are TRBV28 and TRBJ1-1; possible D gene TRBD1, 5 bases. Trimming left V 6 bases short and J 6 bases short, with 14 bases between. Germline CDR1 reads MDHEN; CDR2 reads SYDVKM. The CDR3 is made up of 13 amino acids.

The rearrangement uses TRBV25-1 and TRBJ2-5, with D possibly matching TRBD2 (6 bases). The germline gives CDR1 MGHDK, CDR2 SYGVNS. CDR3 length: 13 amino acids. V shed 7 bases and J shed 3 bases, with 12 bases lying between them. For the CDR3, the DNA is TGTGCCAGCACCTTGGGGGGTAAAGAGACCCAGTACTTC. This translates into CASTLGGKETQYF.

The CDR3 spells CASRKSEQSLYGYTF. CDR3 DNA: TGTGCCAGCAGGAAGTCAGAACAGAGTCTTTATGGCTACACCTTC. This rearrangement joins TRBV6-5 to TRBJ1-2; no reliable D call. Per germline, CDR1 MNHEY and CDR2 SVGAGI. This CDR3 is built from 15 residues. V lost 6 bases and J lost 5, with 19 bases in between.

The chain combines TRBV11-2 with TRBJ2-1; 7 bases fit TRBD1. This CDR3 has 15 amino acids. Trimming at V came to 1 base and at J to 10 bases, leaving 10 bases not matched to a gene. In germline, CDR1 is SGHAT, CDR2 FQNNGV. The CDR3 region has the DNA TGTGCCAGCAGCTTAGTTGACAGGGCTTGGGGCGAGCAGTTCTTC. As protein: CASSLVDRAWGEQFF.